Sequencing of this TCR beta chain was carried out in a study of T-cell reconstitution after alpha-beta-depleted transplantation in children. This clonotype has at least ten counts. Germline V gene lookup returns CDR1 SEHNR and CDR2 FQNEAQ (reference sequence). V lost 3 bases to trimming and J lost 3 bases, with 8 bases between them. The CDR3 totals 13 residues. TCRbeta library preparation incorporated unique molecular identifiers. TCRdb re-derived calls from the PCR reads in MiXCR, one entry per CDR3 protein. The sample shows about 110,000 distinct CDR3 sequences, over 9% of them seen only once. The chain is built from TRBV7-9 and TRBJ1-2; D is perhaps TRBD1 (5 bases). The clonotype originates from a human donor who donated a stem cell graft to a child with acute lymphoblastic leukemia. The sequenced sample was PBMCs from the stem cell graft donor, obtained from the stem cell graft. CDR3 nucleotides: TGTGCCAGCAGCTTTGGGACCTACTATGGCTACACCTTC. It encodes CASSFGTYYGYTF.